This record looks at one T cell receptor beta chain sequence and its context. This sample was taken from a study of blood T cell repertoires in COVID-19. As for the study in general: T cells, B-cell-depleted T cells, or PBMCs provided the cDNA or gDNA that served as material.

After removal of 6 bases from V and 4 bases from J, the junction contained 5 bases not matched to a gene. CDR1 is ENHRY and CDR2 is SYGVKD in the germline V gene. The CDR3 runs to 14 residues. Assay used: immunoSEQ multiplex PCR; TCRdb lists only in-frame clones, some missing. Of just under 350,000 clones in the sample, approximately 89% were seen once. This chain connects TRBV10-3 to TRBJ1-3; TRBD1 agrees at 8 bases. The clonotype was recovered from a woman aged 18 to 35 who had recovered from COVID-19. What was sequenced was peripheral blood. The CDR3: CAIRLTGEGNTIYF. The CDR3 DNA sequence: TGTGCCATCAGACTGACAGGGGAGGGAAACACCATATATTTT.